This entry concerns a single T cell receptor beta chain. The sample carries other DNA sequences with the same CDR3. The V and J ends lost 5 bases and 2 bases respectively, with 12 bases between them. There are 15 residues in the CDR3. In germline, CDR1 is SEHNR, CDR2 FQNEAQ (reference sequence). This specimen belongs to a study of shared clonotypes between healthy human individuals. Each sorted subset replicate got 200 ng genomic DNA, roughly 33,000 genomes. Libraries were prepared by immunoSEQ multiplex PCR; TCRdb keeps only in-frame clonotypes and omits some of them. This repertoire shows some 2,000,000 clones, 95% found once; its top ten account for roughly 0.13%.

This chain joins TRBV7-9 and TRBJ1-4; D gene unclear. The sequence was obtained from a man aged 18 to 29 in good health. Sequenced sample: naive CD4+ T cells sorted from blood. Indicated subset: CD45RA+ positively selected. CDR3 bases: TGTGCCAGCAGCCTAACCGGCGGGACTAATGAAAAACTGTTTTTT. This translates into CASSLTGGTNEKLFF.